The 4 T cell receptor beta chains in this list originate from one sample, sequenced in a study of spatial heterogeneity in lung cancer. Time point meaning: sample taken at primary tumor resection. One entry per CDR3 protein results from TCRdb running MiXCR on the 5' RACE reads. Here the sample spans roughly 39,000 distinct CDR3 sequences, under 7.5% being singletons. Sequencing used PBMCs, obtained at surgery. These receptors all come from a female donor with early-stage non-small cell lung cancer.

This clonotype was seen ten or more times. The chain recombines TRBV7-9 with TRBJ1-6; possibly TRBD1 for D (5 bases). From germline, CDR1 is SEHNR and CDR2 FQNEAQ (reference sequence). V gave up 0 bases and J gave up 7 bases, with 10 bases separating them. The length of the CDR3 is 15 residues. In DNA, the CDR3 is TGTGCCAGCAGCTTAGCAGGGGTCCAGAATTCACCCCTCCACTTT. This sequence encodes CASSLAGVQNSPLHF.

This clonotype showed up many times. The J gene is TRBJ1-1, the V gene TRBV29-1, with a tentative D call TRBD1 (5 bases). Trimming took off 2 bases at V and 5 bases at J, with 6 bases between the two ends. This CDR3 is 11 amino acids long. Germline CDR1 and CDR2: SQVTM and ANQGSEA. CDR3 sequence reads: CSVERQTEAFF. For the CDR3, the DNA is TGCAGCGTTGAAAGACAGACTGAAGCTTTCTTT.

This clonotype was observed a handful of times. This chain joins TRBV11-2 and TRBJ2-1; D is undetermined. The CDR3 length is 13 residues. The germline CDR1 and CDR2 sequences are SGHAT and FQNNGV. V dropped 7 bases and J dropped 6 bases, with 13 bases sitting between them. As DNA, the CDR3 is TGTGCCAGCACCCCGAGAGATGGCAATGAGCAGTTCTTC. This codes for CASTPRDGNEQFF.

The sample holds many counts of this clonotype. The chain employs TRBV5-6 and TRBJ1-2, with 7 bases matching TRBD1. CDR1 and CDR2 from the germline V gene are SGHDT and YYEEEE. Trimming removed 5 bases from V and 2 bases from J; junction bases left unmatched: 12. CDR3 size: 16 residues. The CDR3 region is CASSGAGTATNYGYTF. Written as DNA, the CDR3 is TGTGCCAGCAGTGGAGCCGGGACAGCGACGAACTATGGCTACACCTTC.